These 7 T cell receptor beta chains came from one sample sequenced in a study of shared clonotypes between healthy human individuals. CD8 cells regarded as naive lacked CD45RO, were positively chosen for CCR7, and omitted terminally differentiated effector memory CD45RA+ cells. Repertoires were generated with immunoSEQ multiplex PCR, while TCRdb's copy carries only in-frame clones and drops some. This table has some 2,000,000 clones, about 95% appearing once. The sequenced sample consisted of naive CD8+ T cells sorted from blood. These TCRs come from a man aged 18 to 29 in good health.

The chain links TRBV10-1 to TRBJ1-4; maybe TRBD1 (5 bases). CDR3 length: 13 amino acids. Trimming removed 10 bases at V and 0 bases at J, with 9 bases between. The germline V gene encodes CDR1 WNHNN and CDR2 SYGVQD (reference sequence). For the CDR3, the DNA is TGCGCCAATACAGGAGCAACTAATGAAAAACTGTTTTTT. It encodes CANTGATNEKLFF.

J is TRBJ2-2 and V is TRBV6-1; 13 nucleotides match TRBD2. Germline V lookup: CDR1 MNHNS, CDR2 SASEGT. This CDR3 spans 15 amino acids. With V trimmed by 10 bases and J by 7 bases, 9 bases remained unmatched. CDR3 coding DNA: TGTGCCATCTTGACTAGCGGGGGGCTTATCGGGGAGCTGTTTTTT. It specifies CAILTSGGLIGELFF.

This chain joins TRBV6-1 and TRBJ1-3; a weak D match, TRBD1 (5 bases). Germline-derived CDR1 and CDR2 are MNHNS and SASEGT. With 1 base removed from V and 2 bases from J, the gap between germline ends came to 9 bases. The CDR3 totals 15 residues. This CDR3 reads CASSEDLGAGNTIYF. CDR3 nucleotide sequence: TGTGCCAGCAGTGAAGACCTAGGGGCTGGAAACACCATATATTTT.

The chain has TRBV7-9 and TRBJ2-1; TRBD1 is a possible D gene (5 bases). Trimming took 5 bases from V and 10 from J, leaving 30 bases between them. CDR3 length: 18 amino acids. Germline loops: CDR1 SEHNR, CDR2 FQNEAQ (reference sequence). The CDR3 nucleotides are TGTGCCAGCAGCCCCCCCCTAGTAGGGTCTTCCAAGGGGTTAGAGCAGTTCTTC. It encodes CASSPPLVGSSKGLEQFF.

Comments on this clone: This sample also contains other DNA sequences that code for the same CDR3. The rearrangement links TRBV27 to TRBJ1-5; D unclear. Germline CDR1 reads MNHEY; CDR2 reads SMNVEV (reference sequence). V shed 2 bases and J shed 6 bases, with 8 bases lying between them. The CDR3 is 13 amino acids. The CDR3 is CASSLGGGQPQHF. The CDR3 DNA is TGTGCCAGCAGTTTAGGAGGAGGTCAGCCCCAGCATTTT.

The rearrangement joins TRBV7-9 to TRBJ2-1; TRBD2 matches 13 bases. The ends lost 6 bases at V and 4 bases at J; junction bases unmatched: 0. The CDR3 is made up of 14 amino acids. The germline gives CDR1 SEHNR, CDR2 FQNEAQ (reference sequence). CDR3 nucleotide sequence: TGTGCCAGCAGGGGACTAGCGGGGTACAATGAGCAGTTCTTC. It codes for CASRGLAGYNEQFF.

The rearrangement uses TRBV19 and TRBJ1-2; 7 nucleotides align to TRBD1. In germline, CDR1 is LNHDA, CDR2 SQIVND (reference sequence). V lost 5 bases to trimming and J lost 5 bases; unmatched junction nucleotides: 11. This CDR3 is built from 15 residues. The CDR3: CASSADREGWYGYTF. CDR3 nucleotides: TGTGCCAGTAGTGCTGACAGGGAAGGGTGGTATGGCTACACCTTC.